Here is one TCR beta chain with its context. Its specificity is not known. The data were obtained in a study of cytomegalovirus exposure and HLA in healthy donors. Study findings and constraints: When presence/absence was analysed, sequencing depth was taken to be roughly uniform across donors.

CDR3 length: 16 residues. Germline CDR1 reads GTSNPN; CDR2 reads SVGIG (reference sequence). V lost 4 bases, J lost 0 bases, and 16 bases lay in between. 13 Jbeta primers and 60 Vbeta primers were used for the PCR. Libraries were prepared by immunoSEQ multiplex PCR; TCRdb keeps only in-frame clonotypes and omits some of them. The sample table includes about 65,000 clones. Input material: PBMCs. This chain uses TRBV30 with TRBJ1-3, with D perhaps matching TRBD1 (5 bases). The clonotype originates from a boy aged 5-17 years in good health and CMV-seronegative. CDR3 in amino acids: CAWMVGEGGSGNTIYF. For the CDR3, the DNA is TGTGCCTGGATGGTGGGGGAGGGCGGCTCTGGAAACACCATATATTTT.